This T cell receptor beta chain was found in a study of OX40 agonist ivuxolimab in advanced cancers. Regarding the research as a whole: Ivuxolimab was an agonistic, fully human IgG2 monoclonal antibody directed against OX40 (CD134), a costimulatory receptor. Intravenous ivuxolimab was administered to patients every 2 weeks at six dose levels: 0.01, 0.1, 0.3, 1.5, 3 and 10 mg/kg. Among the approximately 50 dose-escalation patients, 19 had hepatocellular carcinoma, 15 or so melanoma, 9 renal cell carcinoma and 9 head and neck cancer. A male proportion of 75% to 85% and a mean age of about 60 years, ranging from about 20 to 79, were recorded for the dose-escalation cohort. Patients were allowed to have had prior anti-PD-1, anti-PD-L1 or anti-CTLA-4 therapy, and around 41% of the dose-escalation patients had previously received checkpoint inhibitors. Three dose-escalation patients achieved partial responses, one with hepatocellular carcinoma and two with cutaneous melanoma. The point of sequencing TCRbeta in the periphery was to test whether ivuxolimab changed TCR sequence diversity and drove clonal T-cell expansion. The monotherapy dose-escalation portion (N of about 50 patients) of the phase I ivuxolimab trial is reported in the paper. Broad study findings and their caveats: Which antigens the clonally expanded peripheral T cells were specific for was not determined. Low levels of normalized T-cell clonal expansion were also shown by some nonresponding patients. At doses of 0.1 to 3.0 mg/kg, clonal expansion of both CD4+ and CD8+ blood T cells was observed from baseline to week 6. On average, CD8+ T cells showed more expanded clones than CD4+ T cells after ivuxolimab. In the 0.1-3.0 mg/kg groups, partial responders were among the patients with the lowest normalized peripheral clonal expansion, particularly in CD8+ T cells.

The trial excluded patients who had a history of autoimmune disease or who were on systemic immunosuppression. Peripheral blood for TCR sequencing was collected from all dose cohorts at baseline, on cycle 4 day 1, and on cycle 7 day 1. The samples were drawn from a first-in-human, open-label, multicenter phase I dose-escalation trial of ivuxolimab. Adults with locally advanced or metastatic head and neck squamous cell, hepatocellular, melanoma or renal cell carcinoma were enrolled in the trial. Before TCR sequencing, CD4+ and CD8+ T cells were separately sorted from peripheral blood. This clone has only a few counts. Its antigen target is currently unknown. No much larger clone is present one base from it, and per-base qualities are unavailable. Genomic DNA was extracted from sorted cells for sequencing of the TCRbeta CDR3 region. The immunoSEQ Assay was used to sequence the TCRbeta CDR3 regions. The immuneACCESS repertoire file appears here via TCRdb, limited to in-frame rearrangements. These files lack a portion of the clones; in checked studies, under half of the deficit traces to unresolved V genes, and the cause of the others is not known. The sample has approximately 52,000 clones on record, around 84% of them singletons. The top ten hold 7.5% to 10% of the sample.

This receptor was obtained from an adult with an advanced solid tumor such as melanoma, head and neck, liver or kidney cancer. Sequencing used CD4+ or CD8+ T cells sorted from blood, obtained in a trial of the OX40 agonist ivuxolimab.

The CDR3 region: CASSLGSPGWNTEAFF. The DNA sequence is as follows: TGCGCCAGCAGCTTGGGATCACCGGGTTGGAACACTGAAGCTTTCTTT. This chain joins TRBV5-1 to TRBJ1-1; the D gene lacks a confident call. CDR1 and CDR2, looked up from the germline V gene, are SGHRS and YFSETQ. The CDR3 measures 16 amino acids from cysteine to phenylalanine. Only CDR3 DNA remains: 48 bases, in frame from the first base. Cut back by 0 bases and 1 base, the V and J ends lie 13 bases apart.